A single sample gave rise to the 14 T cell receptor beta chains below, sequenced in a study of identical twins. TCRdb called the 5' RACE reads again in MiXCR, with one record for every CDR3 protein. The sample records around 450,000 distinct CDR3 sequences, 11% to 15% being singletons. The sample was also linked to a second study, of yellow fever vaccine responses in identical twins.

The specimen was CD4+ T cells sorted from blood. The receptor set was obtained from a woman aged 18-30 years in good health.

The rearrangement uses TRBV7-2 and TRBJ2-3, with a possible D match to TRBD2 (6 bases). Germline V gene sequence: CDR1 SGHTA, CDR2 FQGNSA. The CDR3 has 15 residues. The germline V and J ends were trimmed by 5 bases and 2 bases, with 14 bases remaining between them. In nucleotides, the CDR3 is TGTGCCAGCAGCGATACTAGCTTTAACACAGATACGCAGTATTTT. Translation gives CASSDTSFNTDTQYF.

The chain joins TRBV3-1 to TRBJ2-7, with TRBD2 matching 8 bases. This CDR3 region has 15 residues. CDR1 is LGHDT and CDR2 is YNNKEL in the germline V gene (reference sequence). V lost 2 bases and J lost 3; bases outside the gene matches: 6. As DNA, the CDR3 is TGTGCCAGCAGCCAAAAGCGGGAGAGGGTCTACGAGCAGTACTTC. This encodes CASSQKRERVYEQYF.

V gene TRBV20-1 combines with J gene TRBJ2-5; tentative D call: TRBD2 (5 bases). CDR3 length: 15 amino acids. V was shortened by 0 bases and J by 5 bases, with 16 bases between the two germline ends. CDR1 DFQATT and CDR2 SNEGSKA come from the germline V gene (reference sequence). CDR3 sequence reads: CSARDSRGGSETQYF. CDR3 in DNA: TGCAGTGCTAGAGATAGTCGAGGCGGGTCTGAGACCCAGTACTTC.

The chain couples TRBV14 to TRBJ2-4, with 7 bases identical to TRBD2. This CDR3 spans 16 amino acids. V shed 1 base and J 3 bases; nucleotides not matched to a gene: 6. The germline CDR1 and CDR2 sequences are SGHDN and FVKESK. CDR3 sequence: CASSQGGGGVKNIQYF. The CDR3 DNA is TGTGCCAGCAGCCAAGGTGGGGGAGGGGTCAAAAACATTCAGTACTTC.

This clonotype was seen a few times. CDR3 sequence (DNA): TGTGCCAGCAGCAAAGAGGTGACTAGCGGGGCCTGGGCCTACAATGAGCAGTTCTTC. Translated, it gives CASSKEVTSGAWAYNEQFF. The V gene is TRBV21-1, the J gene TRBJ2-1; the D call of TRBD2 is as the table states it, not checked on the DNA. TRBV21-1 corresponds to a pseudogene. This CDR3 contains 19 residues.

The V call is TRBV20-1, the J call TRBJ2-1; no firm D call. The CDR3 contains 11 residues. Germline V gives CDR1 DFQATT, CDR2 SNEGSKA (reference sequence). V was trimmed by 6 bases and J by 6 bases, leaving 9 bases between them. CDR3 sequence reads: CSAQDFNEQFF. DNA for the CDR3: TGCAGTGCCCAGGATTTCAATGAGCAGTTCTTC.

This clonotype appeared many times. This chain uses TRBV3-1 with TRBJ2-5; D is ambiguous. There are 13 residues in the CDR3. Per germline, CDR1 LGHDT and CDR2 YNNKEL (reference sequence). V gave up 1 base and J gave up 6 bases, with 9 bases separating them. CDR3 region: CASSQGARQTQYF. The DNA for the CDR3 is TGTGCCAGCAGCCAAGGGGCGAGGCAGACCCAGTACTTC.

The chain uses TRBV6-1 and TRBJ1-1; D may be TRBD1 (5 bases). From germline, CDR1 is MNHNS and CDR2 SASEGT. This CDR3 spans 14 amino acids. Trimming removed 6 bases from V and 1 base from J, with 12 bases in between. CDR3 coding DNA: TGTGCCAGCAGAACAGGAGCGAGGAACACTGAAGCTTTCTTT. Protein product: CASRTGARNTEAFF.

This clonotype was recorded a few times. The CDR3 reads CASSLGYGNQPQHF. The CDR3 nucleotides are TGTGCCAGCAGCTTAGGTTACGGAAATCAGCCCCAGCATTTT. This chain connects TRBV7-2 to TRBJ1-5, with D unresolved. The CDR3 is 14 amino acids. The germline V gene encodes CDR1 SGHTA and CDR2 FQGNSA. The germline V and J ends were trimmed by 1 base and 4 bases, with 8 bases remaining between them.

V is TRBV7-2 and J is TRBJ2-1, with TRBD2 matching over 8 bases. The CDR3 is 14 amino acids. Germline CDR1 SGHTA, CDR2 FQGNSA. The V gene end was trimmed by 5 bases and the J gene end by 7 bases; junction bases not matched to a gene: 7. CDR3 sequence (DNA): TGTGCCAGCAGCCGACCGGGGGGGGCGAATGAGCAGTTCTTC. This gives the protein CASSRPGGANEQFF.

CDR3 amino acids: CASSLVGQISTDTQYF. In DNA, the CDR3 is TGTGCCAGCAGCTTGGTTGGCCAGATTAGCACAGATACGCAGTATTTT. The chain combines TRBV5-8 with TRBJ2-3; unclear D gene. The CDR3 contains 16 residues. Germline CDR1 and CDR2: SGHTS and YDEGEE. Trimming stripped 0 bases from V and 0 bases from J, with 11 bases between.

The V call is TRBV7-3, the J call TRBJ2-1; 9 bases fit TRBD2. The CDR3 has 16 amino acids. Per germline, CDR1 SGHTA and CDR2 FQGTGA. Unmatched junction bases numbered 9, after V lost 2 bases and J lost 7 bases. The CDR3 region has the DNA TGTGCCAGCAGCTTAGGTAGCGGGGGAGCCCAAAATGAGCAGTTCTTC. It yields the protein CASSLGSGGAQNEQFF.

This chain joins TRBV5-1 and TRBJ1-2; the match to TRBD1 covers 10 bases. J lost 5 bases, V lost 4 bases, and 5 bases had no gene match. The germline V gene has CDR1 SGHRS and CDR2 YFSETQ. The CDR3 is 14 residues long. The chain's CDR3 is CASSLRTGGYGYTF. CDR3 bases: TGCGCCAGCAGCCTGCGGACAGGGGGTTATGGCTACACCTTC.

This clonotype was detected only a few times. The V and J genes are TRBV6-5 and TRBJ2-3; a possible D gene is TRBD2 (6 bases). V lost 2 bases, J lost 3 bases, and 21 bases lay in between. The CDR3 loop spans 18 amino acids. CDR1 and CDR2 from the germline V gene are MNHEY and SVGAGI. The CDR3 nucleotides are TGTGCCAGCAGTTACCCCCCGGGCCGGGTCGCGGGGACAGATACGCAGTATTTT. Residues: CASSYPPGRVAGTDTQYF.